The 29 T cell receptor beta chains below were found in one sample sequenced in a study of a mutant IDH1 vaccine in newly diagnosed glioma. Described time point: baseline, week 1 (first vaccination visit). Specified treatment: pre-vaccination baseline after standard-of-care therapy. TCRdb keeps only in-frame clones here, not all; method: immunoSEQ multiplex PCR. The sample yields about 92,000 clones, roughly four fifths seen once. This material consisted of PBMCs, taken from a glioma patient treated with radiotherapy, temozolomide or both. Receptors were obtained from a woman aged 45 to 65 with glioma.

The rearrangement uses TRBV7-2 and TRBJ2-1; TRBD2 matches at 10 bases. J was trimmed by 4 bases and V by 5 bases; bases with no gene match: 5. The CDR3 spans 15 residues. Per germline, CDR1 SGHTA and CDR2 FQGNSA. CDR3 in DNA: TGTGCCAGCAGCCCCACAGCGGGGGGGTACAATGAGCAGTTCTTC. It codes for CASSPTAGGYNEQFF.

This chain links TRBV9 with TRBJ2-1; D gene uncertain. Trimming took 0 bases from V and 9 from J, leaving 10 bases between them. Germline V gene data show CDR1 as SGDLS and CDR2 as YYNGEE. The CDR3 has 13 amino acids. The CDR3 DNA sequence: TGTGCCAGCAGCGTAGATGGAGTCTTTGAGCAGTTCTTC. Translation: CASSVDGVFEQFF.

This chain links TRBV6-5 with TRBJ1-2; 7 bases fit TRBD1. This CDR3 has 13 amino acids. V dropped 4 bases and J dropped 6; count of bases not matched to a gene: 5. Germline lookup yields CDR1 MNHEY and CDR2 SVGAGI. DNA for the CDR3: TGTGCCAGCAGTTCCCCCACAGGGGATGGCTACACCTTC. It is translated as CASSSPTGDGYTF.

The chain combines TRBV5-4 with TRBJ1-1, with TRBD1 as a possible D gene (6 bases). V was clipped by 4 bases and J by 2 bases, with 9 bases between them. This CDR3 has 13 residues. Germline V gene lookup returns CDR1 SGHNT and CDR2 YYREEE (reference sequence). DNA of the CDR3: TGTGCCAGCAGCGTGGACAGTAACACTGAAGCTTTCTTT. Translating gives CASSVDSNTEAFF. The full variable domain, with the rest looked up from reference TRBV5-4 and TRBJ1-1, is ETGVTQSPTHLIKTRGQQVTLRCSSQSGHNTVSWYQQALGQGPQFIFQYYREEENGRGNFPPRFSGLQFPNYSSELNVNALELDDSALYLCASSVDSNTEAFFGQGTRLTVV.

A remark on this clone: This sample also contains other DNA sequences that code for the same CDR3. This chain links TRBV6-1 with TRBJ1-5; no clear D gene. The CDR3 length is 15 residues. The V gene lost 2 bases and the J gene lost 1 base, with 9 bases spanning the gap. CDR1 and CDR2 (germline): MNHNS, SASEGT. CDR3 sequence: CASSEFGGSNQPQHF. The CDR3 coding sequence is TGTGCCAGCAGTGAATTCGGAGGGAGCAATCAGCCCCAGCATTTT.

The chain is built from TRBV29-1 and TRBJ2-1; D perhaps matches TRBD2 (7 bases). V was pared by 7 bases and J by 6 bases, with 16 bases between. Per the germline V gene, CDR1 is SQVTM and CDR2 is ANQGSEA. The CDR3 loop spans 13 amino acids. The DNA for the CDR3 is TGCAGCGGGGCCCCGGGGGGCCGCAATGAGCAGTTCTTC. Translation gives CSGAPGGRNEQFF.

The V and J genes are TRBV19 and TRBJ1-2; D gene uncertain. Germline CDR1 reads LNHDA; CDR2 reads SQIVND (reference sequence). The V end was cut by 5 bases, the J end by 2 bases, with 9 bases between. The CDR3 is made up of 13 amino acids. In DNA form, the CDR3 reads TGTGCCAGTAGTGCCAGCAAAAACTATGGCTACACCTTC. Its protein is CASSASKNYGYTF.

V gene TRBV7-2 combines with J gene TRBJ2-5; D remains ambiguous. CDR1 and CDR2 from the germline V gene are SGHTA and FQGNSA. V dropped 5 bases and J dropped 1 base, with 8 bases sitting between them. This CDR3 region has 13 residues. The CDR3 protein is CASSPGPQETQYF. In DNA, the CDR3 is TGTGCCAGCAGCCCCGGGCCCCAAGAGACCCAGTACTTC.

The V call is TRBV9, the J call TRBJ2-1, with 14 bases aligning to TRBD2. The germline V gene has CDR1 SGDLS and CDR2 YYNGEE. CDR3 size: 17 residues. V was pared by 3 bases and J by 2 bases, with 4 bases of the junction left unmatched. CDR3 residues: CASSGGTSGGPYNEQFF. The CDR3, as DNA: TGTGCCAGCAGCGGTGGGACTAGCGGGGGCCCCTACAATGAGCAGTTCTTC. Full variable domain (missing parts from reference TRBV9 and TRBJ2-1): DSGVTQTPKHLITATGQRVTLRCSPRSGDLSVYWYQQSLDQGLQFLIQYYNGEERAKGNILERFSAQQFPDLHSELNLSSLELGDSALYFCASSGGTSGGPYNEQFFGPGTRLTVL.

The chain combines TRBV19 with TRBJ1-2; D is possibly TRBD1 (6 bases). Per germline, CDR1 LNHDA and CDR2 SQIVND (reference sequence). The CDR3 contains 13 residues. The V end lost 5 bases, the J end lost 7 bases, and 14 bases lay between the germline ends. The CDR3, as DNA: TGTGCCAGTAGTCCCACAGGGACCACTGGCTACACCTTC. This gives the protein CASSPTGTTGYTF.

This clone was observed a handful of times. V is TRBV18 and J is TRBJ2-3; D is tentatively TRBD1 or TRBD2 (5 bases each). Trimming took off 4 bases at V and 0 bases at J, with 5 bases between the two ends. The CDR3 has 13 amino acids. Germline CDR1 KGHSH, CDR2 LQKENI. The CDR3 is CASSRDSTDTQYF. The CDR3 nucleotides are TGTGCCAGCTCACGGGACAGCACAGATACGCAGTATTTT.

As DNA, the CDR3 is TGTGCCAGTAGTCAAGATGTGTCGAAACTGTTTTTT. The encoded protein is CASSQDVSKLFF. The chain combines TRBV19 with TRBJ1-4, with no clear D. This CDR3 comprises 12 residues. From germline, CDR1 is LNHDA and CDR2 SQIVND (reference sequence). The V gene lost 5 bases and the J gene lost 11 bases, with 12 bases spanning the gap.

V is TRBV6-5 and J is TRBJ1-1, with D perhaps TRBD1 (5 bases). The CDR3 is made up of 16 amino acids. Germline-derived CDR1 and CDR2 are MNHEY and SVGAGI. V lost 1 base and J lost 3, with 15 bases in between. The CDR3 bases are TGTGCCAGCAGTTACTTCGGAGGTAAAGGGGACACTGAAGCTTTCTTT. As protein: CASSYFGGKGDTEAFF.

The J gene is TRBJ2-2, the V gene TRBV9; D unclear. The CDR3 covers 14 residues. Trimming removed 4 bases at V and 4 bases at J, with 11 bases between. Germline loops: CDR1 SGDLS, CDR2 YYNGEE. For the CDR3, the DNA is TGTGCCAGCAGCCCCCGAACCATCACCGGGGAGCTGTTTTTT. Residues: CASSPRTITGELFF.

This sequence joins TRBV27 and TRBJ1-2; 9 bases match TRBD1. Trimming removed 5 bases from V and 5 bases from J; junction bases left unmatched: 6. Germline CDR1 MNHEY, CDR2 SMNVEV (reference sequence). The CDR3 runs 14 residues. CDR3 bases: TGTGCCAGCAGTCCCCGGGACAGGGTTTATGGCTACACCTTC. Encoded protein: CASSPRDRVYGYTF.

This clone was picked up a small number of times. This chain joins TRBV10-3 and TRBJ2-7; 10 bases are shared with TRBD1. The CDR3 consists of 14 residues. Germline V gene sequence: CDR1 ENHRY, CDR2 SYGVKD. Unmatched junction bases numbered 3, after V lost 4 bases and J lost 3 bases. CDR3 region: CAISGRDRGYEQYF. DNA of the CDR3: TGTGCCATCAGTGGAAGGGACAGGGGCTACGAGCAGTACTTC.

CDR3 in amino acids: CASSAQMGGQETQYF. In DNA form, the CDR3 reads TGTGCCAGCAGCGCCCAGATGGGAGGACAAGAGACCCAGTACTTC. The chain employs TRBV6-1 and TRBJ2-5, with a possible D match to TRBD2 (6 bases). CDR1 is MNHNS and CDR2 is SASEGT in the germline V gene. There are 15 residues in the CDR3. Trimming took 6 bases from V and 2 from J, leaving 16 bases between them.

The V gene is TRBV13, the J gene TRBJ1-2; no reliable D call. This CDR3 region has 12 residues. Germline CDR1 reads PRHDT; CDR2 reads FYEKMQ (reference sequence). Trimming took 5 bases from V and 8 from J, leaving 12 bases between them. The CDR3 is CASSRQTLGYTF. For the CDR3, the DNA is TGTGCCAGCAGCAGGCAGACATTGGGCTACACCTTC.

This chain links TRBV10-3 with TRBJ2-1; maybe TRBD1 (5 bases). V shed 5 bases and J shed 7 bases, with 12 bases lying between them. CDR3 length equals 13 residues. In germline, CDR1 is ENHRY, CDR2 SYGVKD. DNA for the CDR3: TGTGCCATCAGTCGCGACAGTAAGAATGAGCAGTTCTTC. This gives the protein CAISRDSKNEQFF.

The rearrangement links TRBV4-1 to TRBJ2-5; D is undetermined. Germline loops: CDR1 MGHRA, CDR2 YSYEKL. V was trimmed by 0 bases and J by 1 base, leaving 9 bases between them. This CDR3 has 15 residues. The CDR3 DNA is TGCGCCAGCAGCCAAGATCGGGTGGGCCAAGAGACCCAGTACTTC. It specifies CASSQDRVGQETQYF.

The chain has TRBV18 and TRBJ1-1; possibly TRBD1 for D (5 bases). Between the trimmed V and J ends, which lost 3 bases and 4 bases, there was a span of 18 bases. Per germline, CDR1 KGHSH and CDR2 LQKENI. The CDR3 runs 16 residues. This chain's CDR3 is CASSPRRTPGGTEAFF. Written as DNA, the CDR3 is TGTGCCAGCTCACCGAGAAGAACCCCTGGGGGCACTGAAGCTTTCTTT.

The rearrangement uses TRBV11-3 and TRBJ1-1, with 10 nucleotides matching TRBD1. The V segment lost 4 bases and the J segment 3 bases; nucleotides outside the gene matches: 5. This CDR3 is built from 15 residues. Germline V gene sequence: CDR1 SGHNT, CDR2 YENEEA. In DNA, the CDR3 is TGTGCCAGCAGCTCCAGGGACAGGGGTTACACTGAAGCTTTCTTT. It codes for CASSSRDRGYTEAFF.

The chain joins TRBV4-2 to TRBJ1-5; possibly TRBD1 for D (6 bases). V was pared by 0 bases and J by 0 bases, with 15 bases between. This CDR3 has 18 amino acids. Germline-derived CDR1 and CDR2 are LGHNA and YNFKEQ. Here the CDR3 reads CASSQEATQGYSNQPQHF. As DNA, the CDR3 is TGTGCCAGCAGCCAAGAAGCAACACAGGGCTATAGCAATCAGCCCCAGCATTTT.

The chain combines TRBV7-9 with TRBJ1-3; 9 nucleotides match TRBD1. CDR1 SEHNR and CDR2 FQNEAQ come from the germline V gene (reference sequence). Germline trimming cut 8 bases from V and 0 bases from J; bases unmatched to any gene: 14. This CDR3 is built from 18 residues. CDR3 sequence: CASEAGQGQYYSGNTIYF. CDR3 nucleotide sequence: TGTGCCAGCGAGGCGGGACAGGGACAATACTACTCTGGAAACACCATATATTTT.

This rearrangement joins TRBV15 to TRBJ1-5, with D perhaps matching TRBD1 (6 bases). Between the trimmed V and J ends, which lost 5 bases and 2 bases, there was a span of 16 bases. Germline loops: CDR1 LNHNV, CDR2 YYDKDF (reference sequence). The CDR3 totals 16 residues. CDR3 DNA sequence: TGTGCCACCAGCCGACGGCAGGGGATGGGCAATCAGCCCCAGCATTTT. It codes for CATSRRQGMGNQPQHF.

This clone was detected only once. The rearrangement joins TRBV27 to TRBJ2-5; the D gene is possibly TRBD2 (5 bases). The V end lost 1 base, the J end lost 3 bases, and 12 bases lay between the germline ends. The CDR3 length is 15 residues. CDR1 MNHEY and CDR2 SMNVEV come from the germline V gene (reference sequence). In DNA, the CDR3 is TGTGCCAGCAGTTTATTGGACGGGGATAAAGAGACCCAGTACTTC. Translation gives CASSLLDGDKETQYF.

V usage is TRBV4-2 and J usage is TRBJ1-3; tentatively, D is TRBD1 (5 bases). V lost 0 bases to trimming and J lost 3 bases, with 9 bases between them. CDR1 is LGHNA and CDR2 is YNFKEQ in the germline V gene. CDR3 length: 15 amino acids. This CDR3 is CASSQDGTLGNTIYF. In DNA, the CDR3 is TGTGCCAGCAGCCAAGACGGGACGCTTGGAAACACCATATATTTT.

The CDR3 DNA is TGTGCCTGGGCTTATCTGGGAGCCAGTAATTCACCCCTCCACTTT. Its protein product is CAWAYLGASNSPLHF. The chain combines TRBV30 with TRBJ1-6; D is unclear. CDR1 and CDR2 from the germline V gene are GTSNPN and SVGIG (reference sequence). CDR3 size: 15 residues. Trimming took off 5 bases at V and 6 bases at J, with 17 bases between the two ends. The whole variable domain, remainder taken from reference TRBV30 and TRBJ1-6, is SQTIHQWPATLVQPVGSPLSLECTVEGTSNPNLYWYRQAAGRGLQLLFYSVGIGQISSEVPQNLSASRPQDRQFILSSKKLLLSDSGFYLCAWAYLGASNSPLHFGNGTRLTVT.

The rearrangement uses TRBV10-3 and TRBJ2-7; D not resolved. Trimming left V 4 bases short and J 1 base short, with 5 bases between. CDR3 length equals 12 residues. The germline V gene encodes CDR1 ENHRY and CDR2 SYGVKD. CDR3 nucleotides: TGTGCCATCAGTGTTGGGTCCTACGAGCAGTACTTC. Translating it yields CAISVGSYEQYF.